This TCR beta chain was profiled in a study of Ad26.COV2.S vaccination and SARS-CoV-2 variants. The wider study: A participant enrolled in the COV1001 Ad26.COV2.S trial arm provided the sample. Ad26.COV2.S was injected intramuscularly once or twice, 56 days apart. Study observations and caveats: Participants in the vaccine arm had higher spike-specific TCR breadth; placebo recipients had lower.

Here immunoSEQ multiplex PCR was the method, and the copy in TCRdb shows in-frame clones only, minus some. The sample has hundreds of thousands of clones; approximately 92% are singletons. Treatment meaning: roughly 20 received Ad26.COV2.S at low or high dose, single or two shots; about 5 received placebo; per-sample allocation not given. Sampling happened 63 days after the first vaccine or placebo injection. A word on this clone: What it recognizes is unknown.

The CDR3 is 11 residues long. CDR1 is SQVTM, CDR2 ANQGSEA, per germline. This clonotype originated in a person aged 18 to 59 who received the Ad26.COV2.S COVID-19 vaccine or a placebo. The starting material was peripheral blood, obtained in a trial of Ad26.COV2.S vaccine versus placebo. The chain links TRBV29-1 to TRBJ1-2, with a weak D call TRBD1 (5 bases). The CDR3 region is CIVRDLYGYTF. The CDR3 nucleotides read TGCATCGTAAGGGACCTCTATGGCTACACCTTC.